These 17 T cell receptor beta chains were all obtained from the same sample, sequenced in a study of cytomegalovirus exposure and HLA in healthy donors. Amplification used 60 Vbeta primers and 13 Jbeta primers. Clones were read by immunoSEQ multiplex PCR, and TCRdb kept only the in-frame ones, dropping some. The sample lists around 200,000 clones; around 70% were seen once. The sample taken for sequencing was PBMCs. The receptors derive from a man aged 35 to 55 in good health and CMV-seropositive.

CDR3 DNA sequence: TGTGCCAGCAGCAAGCCCGGGACAGGGATCAGCTATCCCTACGAGCAGTACTTC. Translating gives CASSKPGTGISYPYEQYF. V usage is TRBV21-1 and J usage is TRBJ2-7; the table assigns TRBD1, which was not confirmed against the DNA. TRBV21-1 is shown as a pseudogene. This CDR3 is built from 18 residues.

Regarding this clone: Germline and junction disagree at one end, which may indicate a read error. The chain joins TRBV7-9 to TRBJ2-1, with a weak D call TRBD2 (5 bases). CDR3 length: 15 amino acids. CDR1 and CDR2 (germline): SEHNR, FQNEAQ (reference sequence). CDR3 sequence: CSSSHEGRNAYEQFF. In DNA form, the CDR3 reads TGTTCCAGCAGCCATGAGGGCCGGAATGCCTATGAGCAGTTCTTC.

The chain uses TRBV4-3 and TRBJ1-2, with a possible D match to TRBD1 (5 bases). Trimming left V 1 base short and J 3 bases short, with 12 bases between. In germline, CDR1 is LGHNA, CDR2 YSLEER. The CDR3 length is 15 residues. CDR3 in amino acids: CASSQVEGTYYGYTF. CDR3 DNA: TGCGCCAGCAGCCAAGTGGAGGGGACTTACTATGGCTACACCTTC.

The chain combines TRBV5-1 with TRBJ1-2, with 8 positions matching TRBD1. V dropped 5 bases and J dropped 6; count of bases not matched to a gene: 9. The CDR3 length is 14 residues. Germline-derived CDR1 and CDR2 are SGHRS and YFSETQ. The CDR3: CASSSGGASDGYTF. The CDR3 DNA is TGCGCCAGCAGTTCAGGGGGCGCAAGTGATGGCTACACCTTC.

The rearrangement links TRBV7-9 to TRBJ1-1; D is ambiguous. CDR1 is SEHNR, CDR2 FQNEAQ, per germline (reference sequence). This CDR3 comprises 14 residues. With 5 bases removed from V and 11 bases from J, the gap between germline ends came to 21 bases. CDR3 DNA: TGTGCCAGCAGCCCAAAAACCGGGGTTTTATGGGCTTTCTTT. As protein: CASSPKTGVLWAFF.

The CDR3 DNA reads TGTGCCAGCAGTTTATCCTTATCCCTATTCGACGAGCAGTACTTC. This gives the protein CASSLSLSLFDEQYF. The chain has TRBV27 and TRBJ2-7, with no clear D. The CDR3 runs 15 residues. V lost 0 bases to trimming and J lost 5 bases, with 14 bases between them. Looked up from germline, CDR1 is MNHEY and CDR2 is SMNVEV (reference sequence).

This clone came up once. V usage is TRBV5-1 and J usage is TRBJ1-1; D unresolved. Looked up from germline, CDR1 is SGHRS and CDR2 is YFSETQ. Trimming removed 4 bases at V and 1 base at J, with 11 bases between. CDR3 length: 14 amino acids. The CDR3 coding sequence is TGCGCCAGCAGCGGAGGTGTGCCGAACACTGAAGCTTTCTTT. This translates into CASSGGVPNTEAFF.

The chain combines TRBV6-5 with TRBJ2-7, with 7 bases lining up with TRBD1. Losses at the gene ends were 6 bases for V and 3 bases for J; bases not matched to a gene: 11. CDR1 is MNHEY, CDR2 SVGAGI, per germline. The CDR3 is 15 amino acids. The CDR3 here is CASSTLGQKYYEQYF. The CDR3 DNA is TGTGCCAGCAGCACCCTGGGACAGAAATACTACGAGCAGTACTTC.

The chain joins TRBV5-1 to TRBJ1-1; unclear D gene. V lost 0 bases, J lost 4 bases, and 13 bases lay in between. Germline CDR1 and CDR2: SGHRS and YFSETQ. This CDR3 region has 15 residues. CDR3 DNA: TGCGCCAGCAGCTTGGGGACGGCGGAGGGCACTGAAGCTTTCTTT. This gives the protein CASSLGTAEGTEAFF.

The chain combines TRBV28 with TRBJ1-4; 9 bases line up with TRBD1. The junction had 6 bases not matched to a gene; V was cut back by 3 bases and J by 4 bases. The CDR3 covers 16 residues. The germline V gene encodes CDR1 MDHEN and CDR2 SYDVKM. The chain's CDR3 is CASSFGTGNYNEKLFF. In DNA, the CDR3 is TGTGCCAGCAGTTTCGGGACAGGGAATTATAATGAAAAACTGTTTTTT.

This clone has only a few counts. The chain is built from TRBV4-1 and TRBJ1-1, with 9 positions matching TRBD1. Germline CDR1 is MGHRA and CDR2 is YSYEKL. The CDR3 extends over 15 amino acids. With V trimmed by 4 bases and J by 7 bases, 10 bases remained unmatched. DNA for the CDR3: TGCGCCAGCAGCCGGCTTCCGGGACAGGGCGTTGAAGCTTTCTTT. This encodes CASSRLPGQGVEAFF.

This chain links TRBV5-1 with TRBJ2-7; 7 nucleotides match TRBD1. The CDR3 contains 13 residues. Germline values: CDR1 SGHRS, CDR2 YFSETQ. V was clipped by 4 bases and J by 7 bases; unmatched bases: 8. DNA of the CDR3: TGCGCCAGCAGCATCGGGACAGACGGAGAGCAGTACTTC. Translation: CASSIGTDGEQYF.

The V and J genes are TRBV9 and TRBJ2-7, with TRBD1 identical over 7 bases. CDR3 length equals 14 residues. V lost 2 bases, J lost 2 bases, and 4 bases stayed unmatched. CDR1 SGDLS and CDR2 YYNGEE come from the germline V gene. The CDR3 coding sequence is TGTGCCAGCAGCGTCTCGACAGGGCCCTACGAGCAGTACTTC. Translated: CASSVSTGPYEQYF.

V usage is TRBV7-9 and J usage is TRBJ2-1; 8 nucleotides match TRBD2. J lost 4 bases, V lost 5 bases, and 16 bases had no gene match. This CDR3 region has 18 residues. The germline V gene encodes CDR1 SEHNR and CDR2 FQNEAQ (reference sequence). Here the CDR3 DNA reads TGTGCCAGCAGCCCCCGAGGTGGTAGCGGGGACGTATACAATGAGCAGTTCTTC. This codes for CASSPRGGSGDVYNEQFF.

The chain links TRBV7-2 to TRBJ1-3; no firm D call. Per germline, CDR1 SGHTA and CDR2 FQGNSA. V lost 1 base to trimming and J lost 2 bases, with 15 bases between them. The CDR3 sequence is 17 residues long. CDR3 sequence: CASSLVRGGRPGNTIYF. The DNA of the CDR3 is TGTGCCAGCAGCTTAGTCCGAGGCGGGCGTCCTGGAAACACCATATATTTT.

CDR3: CASSESAVWANEKLFF. CDR3 DNA: TGTGCCAGCAGTGAATCAGCGGTGTGGGCTAATGAAAAACTGTTTTTT. The V gene is TRBV6-1, the J gene TRBJ1-4; no definite D call. Trimming removed 2 bases at V and 3 bases at J, with 13 bases between. The germline V gene encodes CDR1 MNHNS and CDR2 SASEGT. This CDR3 has 16 residues.

The chain uses TRBV6-1 and TRBJ2-7, with D perhaps matching TRBD1 (6 bases). The germline V and J ends were trimmed by 7 bases and 3 bases, with 13 bases remaining between them. Germline V gives CDR1 MNHNS, CDR2 SASEGT. CDR3 size: 13 residues. CDR3 loop: CASTGTSRYEQYF. Here the CDR3 DNA reads TGTGCCAGCACAGGGACATCCCGCTACGAGCAGTACTTC.